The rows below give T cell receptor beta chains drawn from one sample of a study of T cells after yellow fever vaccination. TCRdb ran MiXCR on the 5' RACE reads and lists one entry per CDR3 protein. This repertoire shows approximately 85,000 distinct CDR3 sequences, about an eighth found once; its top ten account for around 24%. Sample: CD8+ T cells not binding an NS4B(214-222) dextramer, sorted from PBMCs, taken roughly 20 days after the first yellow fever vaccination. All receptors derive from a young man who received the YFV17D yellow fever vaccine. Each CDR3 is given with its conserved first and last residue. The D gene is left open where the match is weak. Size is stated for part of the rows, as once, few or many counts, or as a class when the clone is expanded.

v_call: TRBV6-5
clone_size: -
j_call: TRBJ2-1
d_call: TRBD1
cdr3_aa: CASKPGGPHEQFF
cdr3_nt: TGTGCCAGCAAGCCAGGGGGCCCTCATGAGCAGTTCTTC

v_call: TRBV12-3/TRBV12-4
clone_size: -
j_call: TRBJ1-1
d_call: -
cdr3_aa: CASSFRMNTEAFF
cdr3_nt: TGTGCCAGCAGTTTTCGGATGAACACTGAAGCTTTCTTT

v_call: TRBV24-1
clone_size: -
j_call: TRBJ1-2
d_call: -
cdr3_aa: CATSAGHDSYTF
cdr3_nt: TGTGCCACCAGTGCTGGGCATGACAGCTACACCTTC

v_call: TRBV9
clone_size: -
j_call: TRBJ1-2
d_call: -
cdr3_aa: CASSVASPAGADYGYTF
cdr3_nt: TGTGCCAGCAGCGTAGCTTCCCCAGCGGGGGCCGACTATGGCTACACCTTC

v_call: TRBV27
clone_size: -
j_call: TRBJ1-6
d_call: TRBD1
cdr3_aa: CASSHRYRGNNSPLHF
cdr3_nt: TGTGCCAGCAGCCATCGGTACAGGGGGAATAATTCACCCCTCCACTTT

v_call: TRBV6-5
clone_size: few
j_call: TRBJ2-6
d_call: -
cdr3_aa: CASSYSRYSGANVLTF
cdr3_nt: TGTGCCAGCAGTTACTCCCGTTACTCTGGGGCCAACGTCCTGACTTTC

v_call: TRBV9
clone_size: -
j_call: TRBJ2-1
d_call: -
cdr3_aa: CASSVGGGNEQFF
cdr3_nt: TGTGCCAGCAGCGTAGGCGGAGGCAATGAGCAGTTCTTC

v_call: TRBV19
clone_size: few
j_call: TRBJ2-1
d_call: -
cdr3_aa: CASSIAAGYNEQFF
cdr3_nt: TGTGCCAGTAGTATAGCTGCGGGTTACAATGAGCAGTTCTTC

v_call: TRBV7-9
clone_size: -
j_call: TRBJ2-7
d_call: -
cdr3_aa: CASSAGLNYEQYF
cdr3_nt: TGTGCCAGCTCGGCGGGTCTTAACTACGAGCAGTACTTC

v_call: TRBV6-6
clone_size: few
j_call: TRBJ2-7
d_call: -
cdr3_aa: CASSWGGGNYF
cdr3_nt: -

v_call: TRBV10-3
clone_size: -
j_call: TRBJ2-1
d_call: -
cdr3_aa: CAISTPKRSSPYNEQFF
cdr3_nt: TGTGCCATCAGTACCCCTAAGCGGTCCTCTCCCTACAATGAGCAGTTCTTC

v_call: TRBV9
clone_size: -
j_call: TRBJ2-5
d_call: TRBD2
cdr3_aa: CASSAGLAGFQGTQYF
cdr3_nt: TGTGCCAGCAGCGCAGGACTAGCGGGATTCCAAGGGACCCAGTACTTC

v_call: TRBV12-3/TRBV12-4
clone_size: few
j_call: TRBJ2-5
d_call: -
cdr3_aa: CASSFVTIRQETQYF
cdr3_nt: TGTGCCAGCAGTTTTGTGACAATACGACAAGAGACCCAGTACTTC

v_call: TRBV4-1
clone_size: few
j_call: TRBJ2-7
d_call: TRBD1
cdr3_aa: CASSQRGTETGEQYF
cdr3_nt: TGCGCCAGCAGCCAGCGTGGGACAGAGACAGGCGAGCAGTACTTC

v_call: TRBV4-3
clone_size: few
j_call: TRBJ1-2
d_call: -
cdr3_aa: CASSQERVWMYGYTF
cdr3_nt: TGCGCCAGCAGCCAAGAAAGGGTTTGGATGTATGGCTACACCTTC

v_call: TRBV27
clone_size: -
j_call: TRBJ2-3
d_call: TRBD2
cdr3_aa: CASSDLGGAYTDTQYF
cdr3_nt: TGTGCCAGCAGTGACCTCGGGGGGGCGTACACAGATACGCAGTATTTT

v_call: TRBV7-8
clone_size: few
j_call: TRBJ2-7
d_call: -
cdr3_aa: CASSSPTVHYEQYF
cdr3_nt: TGTGCCAGCAGCTCGCCGACGGTGCACTACGAGCAGTACTTC

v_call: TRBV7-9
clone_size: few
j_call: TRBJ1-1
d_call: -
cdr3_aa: CASWGGEAFF
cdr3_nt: TGTGCCTCCTGGGGAGGGGAAGCTTTCTTT

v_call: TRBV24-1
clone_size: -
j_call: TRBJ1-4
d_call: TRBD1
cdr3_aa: CATSEGKQGIEKLFF
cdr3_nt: TGTGCCACCAGTGAGGGGAAACAGGGGATTGAAAAACTGTTTTTT

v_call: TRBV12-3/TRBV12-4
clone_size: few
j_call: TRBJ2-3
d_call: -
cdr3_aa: CASRLYGGPDTDTQYF
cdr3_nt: TGTGCCAGCAGGCTCTACGGGGGGCCCGACACAGATACGCAGTATTTT

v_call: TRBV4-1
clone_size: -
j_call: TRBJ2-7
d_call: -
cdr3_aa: CASSQETIGEQYF
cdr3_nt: TGCGCCAGCAGCCAAGAGACCATTGGCGAGCAGTACTTC

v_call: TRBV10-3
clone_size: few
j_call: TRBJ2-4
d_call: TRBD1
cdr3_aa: CAISAQDRVDKNIQYF
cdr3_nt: TGTGCCATCAGTGCCCAAGACAGGGTGGACAAAAACATTCAGTACTTC

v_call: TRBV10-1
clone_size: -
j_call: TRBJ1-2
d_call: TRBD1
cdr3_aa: CVSSAHRDSYGYTF
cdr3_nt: TGCGTCAGCAGTGCGCACCGGGACAGTTATGGCTACACCTTC

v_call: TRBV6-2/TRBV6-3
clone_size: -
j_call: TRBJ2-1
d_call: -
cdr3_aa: CASSGQNNEQFF
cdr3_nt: TGTGCCAGCAGCGGACAGAACAATGAGCAGTTCTTC

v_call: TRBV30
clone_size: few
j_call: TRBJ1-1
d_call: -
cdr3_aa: CAWTKPPVWAFF
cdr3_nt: TGTGCCTGGACTAAGCCCCCTGTCTGGGCTTTCTTT

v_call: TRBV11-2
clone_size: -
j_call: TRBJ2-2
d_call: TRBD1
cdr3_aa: CASSEPRDRGRNTGELFF
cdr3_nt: TGTGCCAGCAGCGAACCTCGGGACAGGGGGCGGAACACCGGGGAGCTGTTTTTT

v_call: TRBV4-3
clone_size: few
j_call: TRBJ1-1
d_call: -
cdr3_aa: CASSQVSGLNTEAFF
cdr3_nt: TGCGCCAGCAGCCAAGTATCGGGGTTGAACACTGAAGCTTTCTTT

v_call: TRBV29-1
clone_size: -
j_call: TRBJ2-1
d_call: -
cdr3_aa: CSVDSGGPYNEQFF
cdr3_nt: TGCAGCGTTGACTCCGGGGGACCGTACAATGAGCAGTTCTTC

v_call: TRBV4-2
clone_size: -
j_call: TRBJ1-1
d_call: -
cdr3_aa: CASSQEWGNTEAFF
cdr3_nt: TGTGCCAGCAGCCAAGAGTGGGGGAACACTGAAGCTTTCTTT

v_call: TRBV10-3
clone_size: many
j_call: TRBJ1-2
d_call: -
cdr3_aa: CAISESTAATDSYGYTF
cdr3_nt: TGTGCCATCAGTGAGTCGACAGCCGCGACTGATTCCTATGGCTACACCTTC

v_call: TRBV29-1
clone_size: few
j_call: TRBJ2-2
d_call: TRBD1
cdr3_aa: CSVMLLQVRDSPSRNTGELFF
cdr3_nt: TGCAGCGTCATGCTCCTTCAGGTTCGGGACAGCCCCTCTAGGAACACCGGGGAGCTGTTTTTT